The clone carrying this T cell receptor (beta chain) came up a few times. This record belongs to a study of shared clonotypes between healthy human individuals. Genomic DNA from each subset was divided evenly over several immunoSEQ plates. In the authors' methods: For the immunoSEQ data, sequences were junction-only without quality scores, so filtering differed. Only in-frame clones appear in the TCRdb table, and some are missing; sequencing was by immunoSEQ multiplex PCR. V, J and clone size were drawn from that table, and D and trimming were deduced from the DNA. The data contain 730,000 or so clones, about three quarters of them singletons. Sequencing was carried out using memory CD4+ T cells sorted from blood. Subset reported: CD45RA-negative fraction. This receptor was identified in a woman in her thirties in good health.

The CDR3, as DNA: TGTGCCAGCAGGGGACGTCGTTCAGATACGCAGTATTTT. Translated: CASRGRRSDTQYF. The chain carries TRBV6-6 and TRBJ2-3; D possibly uses TRBD1 or TRBD2 (5 bases each). Trimming left V 6 bases short and J 4 bases short, with 11 bases between. This CDR3 has 13 amino acids. The germline CDR1 and CDR2 sequences are MNHNY and SVGAGI (reference sequence).